A selection of T cell receptor beta chains follows, all from one sample in a study of cytomegalovirus exposure and HLA in healthy donors. Libraries were prepared by immunoSEQ multiplex PCR; TCRdb keeps only in-frame clonotypes and omits some of them. The table shows 85,000 to 120,000 clones, with roughly 70% occurring only once. Sample: PBMCs. These receptors were collected from a male donor in good health and CMV-seropositive. Each CDR3 is given with its conserved first and last residue. For some rows the clone size is stated as once, few or many, or as a class when expanded; others skip it.

clone size: -; J gene: TRBJ1-5; V gene: TRBV27; CDR3 protein: CASSPYMKRGPQNF
clone size: few; J gene: TRBJ1-1; V gene: TRBV2; CDR3 protein: CASSVLENTEAFF
clone size: -; J gene: TRBJ2-7; V gene: TRBV5-4; CDR3 protein: CASSSRENYEQYF
clone size: -; J gene: TRBJ2-5; V gene: TRBV5-8; CDR3 protein: CASSLGVPETQYF
clone size: -; J gene: TRBJ1-5; V gene: TRBV5-4; CDR3 protein: CASSLGVSGQPQHF
clone size: many; J gene: TRBJ2-7; V gene: TRBV19; CDR3 protein: CASSKGHYEQYF
clone size: few; J gene: TRBJ2-7; V gene: TRBV4-3; CDR3 protein: CASSQAVLAETSTYEQYF
clone size: -; J gene: TRBJ2-1; V gene: TRBV27; CDR3 protein: CASRVAGEYNEQFF
clone size: -; J gene: TRBJ2-2; V gene: TRBV29-1; CDR3 protein: CSVEVRQDTGELFF
clone size: -; J gene: TRBJ1-1; V gene: TRBV28; CDR3 protein: CASSAAGTVNTEAFF
clone size: -; J gene: TRBJ1-1; V gene: TRBV10-3; CDR3 protein: CAISESFTGRMTEAFF
clone size: -; J gene: TRBJ1-2; V gene: TRBV29-1; CDR3 protein: CSVKGGTNYGYPF
clone size: -; J gene: TRBJ1-5; V gene: TRBV19; CDR3 protein: CASSISEGGQPQHF
clone size: -; J gene: TRBJ2-3; V gene: TRBV5-1; CDR3 protein: CASHSGGATDTQYF
clone size: -; J gene: TRBJ2-1; V gene: TRBV4-3; CDR3 protein: CASSIGGNEQFF
clone size: -; J gene: TRBJ1-5; V gene: TRBV28; CDR3 protein: CASRLADRLNQPQHF
clone size: -; J gene: TRBJ2-2; V gene: TRBV11-3; CDR3 protein: CASSTRPGSSTGELFF
clone size: -; J gene: TRBJ2-1; V gene: TRBV29-1; CDR3 protein: CSVETSGDNEQFF
clone size: -; J gene: TRBJ2-1; V gene: TRBV6-4; CDR3 protein: CASSASPRGLGEQFF
clone size: -; J gene: TRBJ2-7; V gene: TRBV6-5; CDR3 protein: CASRRQAGGSEQYF
clone size: -; J gene: -; V gene: TRBV5-6; CDR3 protein: CASRLTGGGYEQYF
clone size: few; J gene: TRBJ2-1; V gene: TRBV5-1; CDR3 protein: CASSLFRASGNEQFF
clone size: -; J gene: TRBJ1-1; V gene: TRBV19; CDR3 protein: CASSVLQGSAEAFF
clone size: -; J gene: TRBJ2-7; V gene: TRBV25-1; CDR3 protein: CASRRDRGSYEQYF
clone size: -; J gene: TRBJ2-1; V gene: TRBV9; CDR3 protein: CASSATLRTSGHLGNEQFF
clone size: -; J gene: TRBJ1-6; V gene: TRBV9; CDR3 protein: CASSSGLGGGSDSPLHF
clone size: -; J gene: TRBJ2-6; V gene: TRBV4-3; CDR3 protein: CASSQEGPGANVLTF
clone size: -; J gene: TRBJ2-1; V gene: TRBV7-6; CDR3 protein: CASSLGPLPGGNEQFF
clone size: -; J gene: TRBJ1-2; V gene: TRBV13; CDR3 protein: CASSLVPGSDYGYTF
clone size: -; J gene: TRBJ2-4; V gene: TRBV6-6; CDR3 protein: CASILENIQYF
clone size: -; J gene: TRBJ2-3; V gene: TRBV7-3; CDR3 protein: CASSFGLAGGNTDTQYF
clone size: -; J gene: TRBJ2-1; V gene: TRBV9; CDR3 protein: CASSAPPGQGLQFF
clone size: -; J gene: TRBJ2-2; V gene: TRBV7-9; CDR3 protein: CASSTTENTGELFF
clone size: -; J gene: TRBJ2-7; V gene: TRBV28; CDR3 protein: CASSRGGSSYEQYF
clone size: -; J gene: TRBJ2-3; V gene: TRBV28; CDR3 protein: CASSLLEGLMSLPDTQYF
clone size: few; J gene: TRBJ1-2; V gene: TRBV15; CDR3 protein: CATSRDWGGYGYTF
clone size: -; J gene: TRBJ2-5; V gene: TRBV6-6; CDR3 protein: CASRPLEIQETQYF